These 13 T cell receptor beta chains originate from one sample sequenced in a study of T cell responses to AZD1222 COVID-19 vaccine. The data were produced by immunoSEQ multiplex PCR, yet TCRdb's version contains in-frame clones alone and is incomplete. The sample shows 70,000 to 75,000 clones, approximately 90% of them seen only once. Material: peripheral blood, obtained 28 days after the second AZD1222 dose. Receptor source: an adult who received the AZD1222 COVID-19 vaccine.

The chain combines TRBV6-2 or TRBV6-3 with TRBJ2-3; 9 bases line up with TRBD2. Losses at the gene ends were 2 bases for V and 0 bases for J; bases not matched to a gene: 9. Looked up from germline, CDR1 is MNHEY and CDR2 is SVGEGT. The CDR3 sequence is 18 residues long. The CDR3 spells CASSYPETSGASTDTQYF. Written as DNA, the CDR3 is TGTGCCAGCAGTTACCCTGAGACTAGCGGAGCCAGCACAGATACGCAGTATTTT.

This clone turned up a few times. The chain employs TRBV6-5 and TRBJ1-2; D uncertain. V was clipped by 6 bases and J by 4 bases, with 18 bases between them. Looked up from germline, CDR1 is MNHEY and CDR2 is SVGAGI. The CDR3 runs to 15 residues. This chain's CDR3 is CASSLTRSSSYGYTF. For the CDR3, the DNA is TGTGCCAGCAGCCTAACGAGAAGCTCGAGCTATGGCTACACCTTC.

This sequence joins TRBV4-2 and TRBJ2-7; no clear D. Per the germline V gene, CDR1 is LGHNA and CDR2 is YNFKEQ. V lost 0 bases to trimming and J lost 6 bases, with 12 bases between them. The CDR3 consists of 14 residues. In DNA form, the CDR3 reads TGTGCCAGCAGCCAAGAGGTTAGGACGGTCGAGCAGTACTTC. Amino acid sequence: CASSQEVRTVEQYF.

The chain is built from TRBV5-3 and TRBJ1-3; 10 nucleotides match TRBD1. TRBV5-3 is sorted into the ORF group, with uncertain function. V lost 4 bases to trimming and J lost 4 bases; unmatched junction nucleotides: 2. The CDR3 is made up of 14 amino acids. The DNA for the CDR3 is TGTGCCAGAAGCGGGACAGGGGTCGGAAACACCATATATTTT. It translates to CARSGTGVGNTIYF.

The chain has TRBV7-8 and TRBJ1-6; TRBD1 is a possible D gene (5 bases). Per the germline V gene, CDR1 is SGHVS and CDR2 is FQNEAQ. V lost 0 bases and J lost 7, with 10 bases in between. This CDR3 spans 15 amino acids. CDR3 sequence reads: CASSLALGGNSPLHF. CDR3 sequence (DNA): TGTGCCAGCAGCTTAGCGCTTGGGGGAAATTCACCCCTCCACTTT.

The rearrangement links TRBV9 to TRBJ2-7; D possibly corresponds to TRBD2 (6 bases). The CDR3 has 15 residues. V lost 4 bases and J lost 3, with 17 bases in between. In germline, CDR1 is SGDLS, CDR2 YYNGEE. The CDR3 loop reads CASSLRDGSYYEQYF. CDR3 coding DNA: TGTGCCAGCAGCCTGCGGGACGGGTCCTACTACGAGCAGTACTTC.

The V call is TRBV19, the J call TRBJ2-7, with D possibly TRBD2 on 6 matching bases. V lost 5 bases to trimming and J lost 4 bases, with 12 bases between them. Germline V gene sequence: CDR1 LNHDA, CDR2 SQIVND (reference sequence). CDR3 length equals 13 residues. DNA of the CDR3: TGTGCCAGTAGTTTCGGGGGAAGATACGAGCAGTACTTC. This translates into CASSFGGRYEQYF.

The chain recombines TRBV12-5 with TRBJ2-1, with 9 positions matching TRBD1. The junction had 2 bases not matched to a gene; V was cut back by 3 bases and J by 2 bases. The CDR3 totals 15 residues. Per germline, CDR1 LGHNT and CDR2 FRNRAP. The CDR3 loop is CASGLRTGAYNEQFF. The CDR3 DNA reads TGTGCTAGTGGTTTAAGGACAGGGGCCTACAATGAGCAGTTCTTC.

The table lists this clone with a count of one. For the CDR3, the DNA is TGCGCCAGCAGCCAAGAAATGGAGGAATTTGGCTACACCTTC. Encoded protein: CASSQEMEEFGYTF. The rearrangement links TRBV4-1 to TRBJ1-2; D is unclear. V lost 0 bases and J lost 7, with 12 bases in between. Germline V lookup: CDR1 MGHRA, CDR2 YSYEKL. There are 14 residues in the CDR3.

The CDR3 nucleotides read TGCGCCAGCAGCTTGGGTCCGGGGGCCAATGAGCAGTTCTTC. The encoded protein is CASSLGPGANEQFF. The gene calls are TRBV5-1 and TRBJ2-1; D might be TRBD1 or TRBD2, each matching 6 bases. Trimming shortened V by 0 bases and J by 6 bases, and 10 bases separated the two germline ends. The CDR3 has 14 amino acids. From germline, CDR1 is SGHRS and CDR2 YFSETQ.

This chain links TRBV6-5 with TRBJ2-4; TRBD1 agrees at 8 bases. The CDR3 covers 15 residues. CDR1 MNHEY and CDR2 SVGAGI come from the germline V gene. With 7 bases clipped from V and 0 bases from J, the junction kept 5 bases outside the gene matches. CDR3: CASIQTGEAKNIQYF. As DNA, the CDR3 is TGTGCCAGCATACAGACAGGGGAAGCCAAAAACATTCAGTACTTC.

This clone was recorded a few times. The rearrangement uses TRBV19 and TRBJ1-3; D not certain. The germline V gene encodes CDR1 LNHDA and CDR2 SQIVND (reference sequence). V lost 3 bases to trimming and J lost 3 bases, with 15 bases between them. The CDR3 consists of 16 residues. The CDR3 DNA sequence: TGTGCCAGTAGTATTCGCGAGCGTCGGGTTGGAAACACCATATATTTT. Its translation: CASSIRERRVGNTIYF.

The chain combines TRBV6-6 with TRBJ2-3; D is unclear. CDR3 length equals 18 residues. Germline CDR1 is MNHNY and CDR2 is SVGAGI (reference sequence). V was clipped by 5 bases and J by 0 bases, with 21 bases between them. CDR3 residues: CASSPRRRTRASTDTQYF. CDR3 in DNA: TGTGCCAGCAGTCCAAGGCGACGGACCCGTGCTAGCACAGATACGCAGTATTTT.